The 27 T cell receptor beta chains listed next were all sequenced from one sample in a study of OX40 agonist ivuxolimab in advanced cancers. Assay: immunoSEQ multiplex PCR; the TCRdb copy retains only in-frame clones and omits some. The data contain around 53,000 clones, 88% of them seen just once; the ten biggest clones take up under 8%. The sample in question was CD4+ or CD8+ T cells sorted from blood, obtained in a trial of the OX40 agonist ivuxolimab. The source of these receptors is an adult with an advanced solid tumor such as melanoma, head and neck, liver or kidney cancer.

The rearrangement joins TRBV28 to TRBJ2-4; 9 nucleotides match TRBD2. The CDR3 spans 15 residues. Germline V lookup: CDR1 MDHEN, CDR2 SYDVKM. V gave up 6 bases and J gave up 9 bases; unmatched junction bases: 12. CDR3 loop: CASRGLAGGPVIQYF. The CDR3 DNA reads as TGTGCCAGCAGAGGCTTGGCGGGAGGGCCCGTCATTCAGTACTTC.

The chain employs TRBV10-3 and TRBJ1-1, with 7 bases that match TRBD1. Germline CDR1 ENHRY, CDR2 SYGVKD. V gave up 9 bases and J gave up 5 bases; unmatched junction bases: 12. The CDR3 length is 14 residues. The CDR3 DNA is TGTGCCATAAGCCTTACAGGGGTCGGGACTGAAGCTTTCTTT. Translation gives CAISLTGVGTEAFF.

The chain joins TRBV5-1 to TRBJ1-1; 7 bases agree with TRBD1. J lost 4 bases, V lost 0 bases, and 9 bases had no gene match. The CDR3 extends over 16 amino acids. Germline CDR1 and CDR2: SGHRS and YFSETQ. The CDR3 region has the DNA TGCGCCAGCAGCTTGGCCGGCGACAGGGCCGGCACTGAAGCTTTCTTT. Amino acids: CASSLAGDRAGTEAFF.

V usage is TRBV6-1 and J usage is TRBJ1-5; D ambiguous. Germline V CDR1 and CDR2: MNHNS, SASEGT. Deletions cut 2 bases from V and 8 bases from J, with 19 bases between. The length of the CDR3 is 16 residues. The CDR3 DNA is TGTGCCAGCAGTGAATCAAACCATCGACCCTGGGAGCCCCAGCATTTT. Encoded protein: CASSESNHRPWEPQHF.

The rearrangement uses TRBV6-1 and TRBJ1-5, with 7 bases matching TRBD1. Trimming removed 4 bases from V and 2 bases from J; junction bases left unmatched: 2. The CDR3 loop spans 14 amino acids. Germline-derived CDR1 and CDR2 are MNHNS and SASEGT. The DNA of the CDR3 is TGTGCCAGCAGTGCCGACAGGGGCAATCAGCCCCAGCATTTT. Amino acid sequence: CASSADRGNQPQHF.

The CDR3 reads CASSRRFTRGWGLGELFF. The CDR3 DNA is TGTGCCAGCAGCCGACGATTCACCCGCGGGTGGGGACTGGGGGAGCTGTTTTTT. This chain joins TRBV28 and TRBJ2-2, with a tentative D call TRBD2 (6 bases). In germline, CDR1 is MDHEN, CDR2 SYDVKM. Trimming cost V 6 bases and J 8 bases, with 28 bases left between them. CDR3 size: 18 residues.

The CDR3 nucleotides read TGTGCCAGCATACTGGCGGGGGGAGGACCGTTCGAGCAGTACTTC. It encodes CASILAGGGPFEQYF. V and J are TRBV5-6 and TRBJ2-7, with 8 bases identical to TRBD2. The V segment lost 6 bases and the J segment 6 bases; nucleotides outside the gene matches: 14. Germline V gives CDR1 SGHDT, CDR2 YYEEEE. CDR3 length: 15 amino acids.

The chain joins TRBV30 to TRBJ1-5; D not certain. Germline lookup yields CDR1 GTSNPN and CDR2 SVGIG (reference sequence). This CDR3 comprises 15 residues. Between the trimmed V and J ends, which lost 2 bases and 5 bases, there was a span of 16 bases. Here the CDR3 DNA reads TGTGCCTGGAGTACCAACCGAGGGATGCATCAGCCCCAGCATTTT. It codes for CAWSTNRGMHQPQHF. Complete variable domain (other parts from reference TRBV30 and TRBJ1-5): SQTIHQWPATLVQPVGSPLSLECTVEGTSNPNLYWYRQAAGRGLQLLFYSVGIGQISSEVPQNLSASRPQDRQFILSSKKLLLSDSGFYLCAWSTNRGMHQPQHFGDGTRLSIL.

This chain uses TRBV10-2 with TRBJ2-1; 7 bases match TRBD1. Trimming removed 6 bases from V and 5 bases from J; junction bases left unmatched: 7. From germline, CDR1 is WSHSY and CDR2 SAAADI. The CDR3 runs to 14 residues. This chain's CDR3 is CASRTHRGHNEQFF. CDR3 DNA: TGCGCCAGCAGGACCCATAGGGGGCACAATGAGCAGTTCTTC.

The chain couples TRBV4-1 to TRBJ2-7; D not certain. CDR3 size: 14 residues. Trimming pared 3 bases from V and 0 bases from J, leaving 9 bases between. Germline CDR1 and CDR2: MGHRA and YSYEKL. This chain's CDR3 is CASSQGGPSYEQYF. CDR3 DNA sequence: TGCGCCAGCAGCCAGGGTGGGCCCTCCTACGAGCAGTACTTC.

V is TRBV7-8 and J is TRBJ2-7; D might be TRBD1 (5 bases). The CDR3 runs to 15 residues. Germline-derived CDR1 and CDR2 are SGHVS and FQNEAQ. With 1 base removed from V and 2 bases from J, the gap between germline ends came to 12 bases. CDR3 DNA: TGTGCCAGCAGCTTAGACCGACAGAATCCCTACGAGCAGTACTTC. It specifies CASSLDRQNPYEQYF.

The chain employs TRBV6-1 and TRBJ1-3; the match to TRBD1 covers 10 bases. CDR1 is MNHNS and CDR2 is SASEGT in the germline V gene. The CDR3 runs to 13 residues. V shed 5 bases and J 12 bases; nucleotides not matched to a gene: 7. The CDR3 protein is CASSLGQGLGIYF. CDR3 bases: TGTGCCAGCAGTTTGGGACAGGGGCTAGGCATATATTTT.

This chain joins TRBV13 and TRBJ2-1, with TRBD2 matching 13 bases. Trimming cost V 4 bases and J 10 bases; bases outside gene matches: 7. Germline V lookup: CDR1 PRHDT, CDR2 FYEKMQ (reference sequence). This CDR3 spans 15 amino acids. CDR3 amino acids: CASSSRLAGGREQFF. In DNA, the CDR3 is TGTGCCAGCAGCTCGAGACTAGCGGGAGGACGGGAGCAGTTCTTC. Drawing the rest from reference TRBV13 and TRBJ2-1, the complete variable domain is AAGVIQSPRHLIKEKRETATLKCYPIPRHDTVYWYQQGPGQDPQFLISFYEKMQSDKGSIPDRFSAQQFSDYHSELNMSSLELGDSALYFCASSSRLAGGREQFFGPGTRLTVL.

The chain employs TRBV2 and TRBJ2-1; D assignment may be TRBD1 or TRBD2 (5 bases each). The germline V and J ends were trimmed by 8 bases and 9 bases, with 20 bases remaining between them. Germline assignment: CDR1 SNHLY and CDR2 FYNNEI. This CDR3 contains 14 residues. For the CDR3, the DNA is TGTGCCAGCCGGATCAGGGAACTAGGAAGTGAGCAGTTCTTC. Translating it yields CASRIRELGSEQFF.

In its sample, this clone was seen once. The chain carries TRBV27 and TRBJ2-7; TRBD1 matches 8 bases. The length of the CDR3 is 15 residues. The V gene end was trimmed by 4 bases and the J gene end by 3 bases; junction bases not matched to a gene: 8. Germline CDR1 reads MNHEY; CDR2 reads SMNVEV (reference sequence). The CDR3 DNA is TGTGCCAGCAGTTCCTCGGACAGGGTACACTACGAGCAGTACTTC. Translated, it gives CASSSSDRVHYEQYF.

The chain employs TRBV7-2 and TRBJ2-7; TRBD2 matches at 16 bases. J was trimmed by 0 bases and V by 3 bases; bases with no gene match: 8. This CDR3 has 19 residues. The germline V gene has CDR1 SGHTA and CDR2 FQGNSA. CDR3 DNA sequence: TGTGCCAGCAGCTTTTTTTCGGGACTAGCGGGAGGGTTCTCCTACGAGCAGTACTTC. This gives the protein CASSFFSGLAGGFSYEQYF.

The J gene is TRBJ2-1, the V gene TRBV7-2; 8 nucleotides align to TRBD2. Germline V gene sequence: CDR1 SGHTA, CDR2 FQGNSA. V trimming: 5 bases; J trimming: 6 bases; junction bases outside the gene matches: 9. CDR3 length: 15 residues. CDR3 amino acids: CASSPIAGRPNEQFF. CDR3 sequence (DNA): TGTGCCAGCAGCCCCATAGCGGGACGTCCCAATGAGCAGTTCTTC.

The V gene is TRBV15, the J gene TRBJ2-5; possibly TRBD2 for D (6 bases). Germline loops: CDR1 LNHNV, CDR2 YYDKDF (reference sequence). The ends were cut back, 5 bases at V and 2 bases at J, with 12 bases in the middle. The CDR3 is 14 amino acids. CDR3: CATSFRRGQETQYF. The CDR3 bases are TGTGCCACCAGCTTCCGGCGGGGTCAAGAGACCCAGTACTTC.

This chain joins TRBV11-2 and TRBJ1-4; 7 bases are a match to TRBD1. Germline CDR1 SGHAT, CDR2 FQNNGV. The CDR3 runs to 16 residues. V lost 0 bases and J lost 6; bases outside the gene matches: 7. The DNA for the CDR3 is TGTGCCAGCAGCTTAGATGGCAGGGGGATTTATGAAAAACTGTTTTTT. The encoded protein is CASSLDGRGIYEKLFF.

The V gene is TRBV7-2, the J gene TRBJ2-1; no clear D gene. The CDR3 has 16 residues. Trimming pared 1 base from V and 3 bases from J, leaving 13 bases between. Germline V CDR1 and CDR2: SGHTA, FQGNSA. The DNA of the CDR3 is TGTGCCAGCAGCTTAGTGGGTAGGACCGACTACAATGAGCAGTTCTTC. Encoded protein: CASSLVGRTDYNEQFF.

The chain has TRBV18 and TRBJ2-5; D unresolved. Germline V lookup: CDR1 KGHSH, CDR2 LQKENI. V was trimmed by 3 bases and J by 4 bases, leaving 12 bases between them. The CDR3 totals 14 residues. CDR3 sequence (DNA): TGTGCCAGCTCACCTCGGCAAGGGCGAGAGACCCAGTACTTC. Encoded protein: CASSPRQGRETQYF.

The gene calls are TRBV5-6 and TRBJ2-7; 7 bases fit TRBD2. CDR3 length: 15 amino acids. Germline lookup yields CDR1 SGHDT and CDR2 YYEEEE. V dropped 6 bases and J dropped 5; count of bases not matched to a gene: 14. CDR3 DNA: TGTGCCAGCACCTCCACTGGGCGGGAGAGCCACGAGCAGTACTTC. It translates to CASTSTGRESHEQYF.

This chain connects TRBV29-1 to TRBJ1-2; TRBD1 aligns across 9 bases. Looked up from germline, CDR1 is SQVTM and CDR2 is ANQGSEA. Trimming took 7 bases from V and 6 from J; bases not matched to a gene: 0. CDR3 length equals 10 residues. CDR3 sequence reads: CSGQGDGYTF. DNA of the CDR3: TGCAGCGGACAGGGGGATGGCTACACCTTC.

This clone was seen a handful of times. The CDR3 loop reads CASTLPLGEDNQPQHF. CDR3 DNA sequence: TGTGCCAGCACCCTTCCTTTAGGGGAAGACAATCAGCCCCAGCATTTT. This sequence joins TRBV27 and TRBJ1-5; D is perhaps TRBD1 (5 bases). Per the germline V gene, CDR1 is MNHEY and CDR2 is SMNVEV (reference sequence). The CDR3 consists of 16 residues. The germline V and J ends were trimmed by 7 bases and 3 bases, with 19 bases remaining between them.

This sequence joins TRBV28 and TRBJ1-2, with 7 bases lining up with TRBD1. V lost 3 bases to trimming and J lost 5 bases; unmatched junction nucleotides: 3. Germline V gene lookup returns CDR1 MDHEN and CDR2 SYDVKM. This CDR3 is built from 13 residues. Here the CDR3 reads CASSLQGGYGYTF. CDR3 sequence (DNA): TGTGCCAGCAGTTTGCAGGGGGGTTATGGCTACACCTTC.

In its sample, this clone was seen once. CDR3 region: CASRTGPPNEKLFF. CDR3 coding DNA: TGTGCCAGCAGGACGGGGCCGCCAAATGAAAAACTGTTTTTT. V is TRBV6-1 and J is TRBJ1-4, with D perhaps TRBD1 (5 bases). The CDR3 loop spans 14 amino acids. Germline-derived CDR1 and CDR2 are MNHNS and SASEGT. Trimming took off 6 bases at V and 5 bases at J, with 13 bases between the two ends.

In its sample, this clone was seen once. The chain recombines TRBV25-1 with TRBJ1-1, with 7 bases aligning to TRBD1. CDR1 and CDR2 (germline): MGHDK, SYGVNS. The CDR3 is made up of 13 amino acids. Trimming took 4 bases from V and 5 from J; bases not matched to a gene: 4. This CDR3 is CASSGQGGTEAFF. CDR3 sequence (DNA): TGTGCCAGCAGTGGGCAGGGGGGAACTGAAGCTTTCTTT.